The rows below give T cell receptor beta chains drawn from one sample of a study of cytomegalovirus exposure and HLA in healthy donors. Sequenced by immunoSEQ multiplex PCR; TCRdb stores in-frame clones only, minus some. The table lists roughly 180,000 clones, 80% of them singletons. Sequenced sample: PBMCs. Receptors were obtained from a woman aged 30 to 39 in good health and CMV-seronegative. Each CDR3 is given with its conserved first and last residue. Fields, in order: D gene, J gene, V gene, CDR3 DNA, CDR3 protein. The D gene is left open where the match is weak.

TRBD1 TRBJ1-1 TRBV5-1 TGCGCCAGCAGCTTGGATGGGCAGGGGGCTCGGGACACTGAAGCTTTCTTT CASSLDGQGARDTEAFF
TRBD1 TRBJ2-7 TRBV19 TGTGCCAGTAGTATCCTCGACAGGGACTACGAGCAGTACTTC CASSILDRDYEQYF
TRBD1 TRBJ1-2 TRBV7-9 TGTGCCAGCAGCTTAGGGACAGGGAACTATGGCTACACCTTC CASSLGTGNYGYTF
TRBD2 TRBJ2-5 TRBV12-5 TGTGCTAGTGGTCAACCAGCGGGGGGGCCATCAGAGACCCAGTACTTC CASGQPAGGPSETQYF
TRBD1 TRBJ2-7 TRBV4-2 TGTGCCAGCAGCCAAGACGCCGGGGACAGGGCCTACGAGCAGTACTTC CASSQDAGDRAYEQYF
. TRBJ1-1 TRBV2 TGTGCCAGCAGTGAAAGGGGGTACCGGGCGCTCATAAGGGACACTGAAGCTTTCTTT CASSERGYRALIRDTEAFF
TRBD1 TRBJ1-1 TRBV2 TGTGCCAGCAGTGAACAGGGGGTCAGTGCTTTCTTT CASSEQGVSAFF
. TRBJ2-7 TRBV6-5 TGTGCCAGCAGTCAACAGGGTTCCTCCTACGAGCAGTACTTC CASSQQGSSYEQYF
TRBD2 TRBJ2-5 TRBV4-1 TGCGCCAGCAGCCAGGGGGCGGCTAGCGGGGAAGAGACCCAGTACTTC CASSQGAASGEETQYF
. TRBJ1-5 TRBV21-1 TGTGCCAGCAGACAGGGATTTCAGCCCCAGCATTTT CASRQGFQPQHF
. TRBJ1-5 TRBV5-1 TGCGCCAGCAGCGTGACAGGCCCCAATCAGCCCCAGCATTTT CASSVTGPNQPQHF
TRBD1 TRBJ2-7 TRBV5-6 TGTGCCAGCAGCTTGGCGACAGGGAACGAGCAGTACTTC CASSLATGNEQYF
TRBD2 TRBJ2-3 TRBV2 TGTGCCAGCAACCGACTAGCGGGCAGCACAGATACGCAGTATTTT CASNRLAGSTDTQYF
. TRBJ1-1 TRBV30 TGTGCCTGGAGTGTTAGTACTGAAGCTTTCTTT CAWSVSTEAFF
. TRBJ2-3 TRBV5-5 TGTGCCAGCAGCTTGTGGGCAGGGCGAGATACGCAGTATTTT CASSLWAGRDTQYF
TRBD2 TRBJ2-5 TRBV6-1 TGTGCCAGCACTAGCGGGGGAGAGGTGGGAGAGACCCAGTACTTC CASTSGGEVGETQYF
TRBD1 TRBJ1-5 TRBV18 TGTGCCAGCTCACCAAACAGGGGCTGGGATCAGCCCCAGCATTTT CASSPNRGWDQPQHF
. TRBJ1-2 TRBV15 TGTGCCACCAGCAGAGCGCCTTCGAGGATTAACTATGGCTACACCTTC CATSRAPSRINYGYTF
. TRBJ1-4 TRBV27 TGTGCCAGCAGTTTAAGCAACTTTGAAAAACTGTTTTTT CASSLSNFEKLFF
. TRBJ2-7 TRBV25-1 TGTGCCAGCAGTGAATTACCCCTAGGCTACGAGCAGTACTTC CASSELPLGYEQYF
. TRBJ1-5 TRBV30 TGTGCCTGGGGACATGACAATCAGCCCCAGCATTTT CAWGHDNQPQHF
TRBD1 TRBJ1-2 TRBV6-5 TGTGCCAGCAGTTACACGGGACAGATCGGCTATGGCTACACCTTC CASSYTGQIGYGYTF